This T cell receptor (beta chain) came from a study of blood T cell repertoires in COVID-19. Here immunoSEQ multiplex PCR was the method, and the copy in TCRdb shows in-frame clones only, minus some. The sample carries a few hundred thousand clones, roughly 90% recorded once. Participants spanned ages 18 to 89 years and resided in around 25 US areas. Participants' own reports of clinical history determined their cohort assignment. With V trimmed by 7 bases and J by 0 bases, 4 bases remained unmatched. This CDR3 is built from 14 residues. In germline, CDR1 is MDHEN, CDR2 SYDVKM. This clonotype was sampled from a woman in her thirties or forties who had been exposed to COVID-19. The V gene is TRBV28, the J gene TRBJ1-1, with 8 bases identical to TRBD1. The sample taken for sequencing was PBMCs or T cells enriched from blood (not recorded which). The CDR3 DNA reads as TGTGCCAGCATTTGGACAGGGATGAACACTGAAGCTTTCTTT. Translated, it gives CASIWTGMNTEAFF.